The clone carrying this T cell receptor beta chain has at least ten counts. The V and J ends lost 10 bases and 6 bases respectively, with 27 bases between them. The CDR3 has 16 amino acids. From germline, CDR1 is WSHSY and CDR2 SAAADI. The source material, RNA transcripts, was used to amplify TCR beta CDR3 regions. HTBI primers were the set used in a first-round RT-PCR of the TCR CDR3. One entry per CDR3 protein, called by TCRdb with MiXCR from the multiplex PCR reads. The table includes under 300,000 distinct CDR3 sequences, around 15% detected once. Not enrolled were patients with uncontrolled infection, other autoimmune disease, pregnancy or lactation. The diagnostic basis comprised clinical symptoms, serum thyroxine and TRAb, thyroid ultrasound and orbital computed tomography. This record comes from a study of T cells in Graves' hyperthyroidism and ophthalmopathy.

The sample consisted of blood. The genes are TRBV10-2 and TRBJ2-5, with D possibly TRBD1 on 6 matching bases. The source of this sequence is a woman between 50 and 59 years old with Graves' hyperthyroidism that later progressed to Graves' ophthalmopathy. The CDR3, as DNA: TGCGCCACCTACTCCGTTTCGGGGCAGGGGTTGCAGACCCAGTACTTC. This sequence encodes CATYSVSGQGLQTQYF.